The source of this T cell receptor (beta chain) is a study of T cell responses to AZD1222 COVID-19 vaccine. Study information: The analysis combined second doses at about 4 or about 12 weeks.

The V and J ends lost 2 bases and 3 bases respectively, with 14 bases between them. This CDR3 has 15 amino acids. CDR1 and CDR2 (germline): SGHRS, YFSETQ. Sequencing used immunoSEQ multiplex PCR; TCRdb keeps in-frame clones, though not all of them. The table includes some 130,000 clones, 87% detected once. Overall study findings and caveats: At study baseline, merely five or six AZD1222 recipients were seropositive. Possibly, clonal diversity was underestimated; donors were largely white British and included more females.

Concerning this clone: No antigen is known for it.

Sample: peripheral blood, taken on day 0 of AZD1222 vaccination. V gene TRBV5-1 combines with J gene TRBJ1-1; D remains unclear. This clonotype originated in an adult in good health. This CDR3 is CASSFRRAIDTEAFF. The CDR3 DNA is TGCGCCAGCAGCTTTAGACGGGCAATCGACACTGAAGCTTTCTTT.